This TCR beta chain was captured by sequencing in a study of vaccination effects on CD4 cells after COVID-19. Findings of the study overall: The authors studied few convalescent patients and collected no early post-infection timepoints.

CDR1 is MNHEY and CDR2 is SVGEGT in the germline V gene. V lost 2 bases to trimming and J lost 9 bases, with 14 bases between them. CDR3 length equals 14 residues. In the case of this clone: The antigen is not known.

Repertoires were generated with immunoSEQ multiplex PCR, while TCRdb's copy carries only in-frame clones and drops some. The data contain around 54,000 clones, over 75% of them seen just once; the ten biggest clones take up about 2.4%. The ViraFEST assay expanded antigen-specific CD4+ T cells with viral peptide pools before sequencing. Subsequent to a culture period of under twelve days, CD4+ T cells were isolated. Wells of more than 1.5 million PBMC each were grown with approximately 10 IU/ml IL-2 and roughly 10 ug/ml peptides. Cultures got half-medium changes with IL-2 on days 3 and 7. This clonotype was obtained from a human donor who received a COVID-19 vaccine. This chain joins TRBV6-2 or TRBV6-3 and TRBJ2-4; a weak D match, TRBD2 (6 bases). Sequencing used CD4+ T cells from PBMCs cultured with HCoV-229E spike peptides, obtained before COVID-19 vaccination. CDR3 bases: TGTGCCAGCAGTTACACGCGGGGCGAGGTCATTCAGTACTTC. Translated: CASSYTRGEVIQYF.